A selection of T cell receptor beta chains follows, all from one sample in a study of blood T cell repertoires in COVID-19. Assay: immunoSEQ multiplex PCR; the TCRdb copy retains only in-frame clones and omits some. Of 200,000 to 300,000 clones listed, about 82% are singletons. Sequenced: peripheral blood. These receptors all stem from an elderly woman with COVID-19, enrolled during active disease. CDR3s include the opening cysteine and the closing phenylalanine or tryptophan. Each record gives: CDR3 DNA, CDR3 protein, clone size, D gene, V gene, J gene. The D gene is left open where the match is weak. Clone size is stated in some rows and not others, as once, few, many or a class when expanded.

cdr3_nt: TGCAGTGCAAGGGGGCCTCAGCCCCAGCATTTT
cdr3_aa: CSARGPQPQHF
clone_size: few
d_call: TRBD1
v_call: TRBV20-1
j_call: TRBJ1-5

cdr3_nt: TGTGCCAGCAGACAGGTTGAAGCTTTCTTT
cdr3_aa: CASRQVEAFF
clone_size: few
d_call: .
v_call: TRBV28
j_call: TRBJ1-1

cdr3_nt: TGCGCCAGCAGCATTCCGACAGGGGGGTTACAAGAGACCCAGTACTTC
cdr3_aa: CASSIPTGGLQETQYF
clone_size: once
d_call: TRBD1
v_call: TRBV5-1
j_call: TRBJ2-5

cdr3_nt: TGTGCCAGCAGCCCAGCGGGGGACCTCTACGAGCAGTACTTC
cdr3_aa: CASSPAGDLYEQYF
clone_size: .
d_call: TRBD2
v_call: TRBV5-4
j_call: TRBJ2-7

cdr3_nt: TGTGCCAGCAGTCCGCGGGTTGAGCAAGCTGAAGCTTTCTTT
cdr3_aa: CASSPRVEQAEAFF
clone_size: once
d_call: .
v_call: TRBV6-5
j_call: TRBJ1-1

cdr3_nt: TGTGCCAGCAGTTACTCCACAGCGAACACTGAAGCTTTCTTT
cdr3_aa: CASSYSTANTEAFF
clone_size: .
d_call: .
v_call: TRBV6-5
j_call: TRBJ1-1

cdr3_nt: TGTGCCGGGGGGGGAGGTAACACTGAAGCTTTCTTT
cdr3_aa: CAGGGGNTEAFF
clone_size: .
d_call: .
v_call: TRBV6-6
j_call: TRBJ1-1

cdr3_nt: TGTGCCATCCTAGGGGGCTCTGGGGCCAACGTCCTGACTTTC
cdr3_aa: CAILGGSGANVLTF
clone_size: .
d_call: .
v_call: TRBV6-5
j_call: TRBJ2-6

cdr3_nt: TGTGCCAGCAGTTTATCAATCGGGGGGTTGGCGGAAAACACCATATATTTT
cdr3_aa: CASSLSIGGLAENTIYF
clone_size: .
d_call: .
v_call: TRBV27
j_call: TRBJ1-3

cdr3_nt: TGTGCCAGCAGCGGGCGACAGCCACGATTAAGCAACGTCCTGACTTTC
cdr3_aa: CASSGRQPRLSNVLTF
clone_size: once
d_call: .
v_call: TRBV9
j_call: TRBJ2-6

cdr3_nt: TGCAGCGGCAGGTTTTCAGATACGCAGTATTTT
cdr3_aa: CSGRFSDTQYF
clone_size: .
d_call: .
v_call: TRBV20-1
j_call: TRBJ2-3

cdr3_nt: TGTGCCAGCCGGCAGAGAGGGGAAAAACTGTTTTTT
cdr3_aa: CASRQRGEKLFF
clone_size: .
d_call: .
v_call: TRBV6-5
j_call: TRBJ1-4

cdr3_nt: TGTGCCAGCAGCCTCATTGACACGGCCCTGGGCGGGGAGCTGTTTTTT
cdr3_aa: CASSLIDTALGGELFF
clone_size: .
d_call: .
v_call: TRBV14
j_call: TRBJ2-2

cdr3_nt: TGTGCCAGCAGCCCTAGCGGGGGGGTAGGAGAGACCCAGTACTTC
cdr3_aa: CASSPSGGVGETQYF
clone_size: .
d_call: TRBD2
v_call: TRBV7-2
j_call: TRBJ2-5

cdr3_nt: TGTGCCAGCAAACAGGGACTAGATGGCTACACCTTC
cdr3_aa: CASKQGLDGYTF
clone_size: .
d_call: .
v_call: TRBV2
j_call: TRBJ1-2

cdr3_nt: TGTGCCAGTAGTCCGCGGACCATACTAGGATCAATCTCTGGAAACACCATATATTTT
cdr3_aa: CASSPRTILGSISGNTIYF
clone_size: .
d_call: .
v_call: TRBV19
j_call: TRBJ1-3

cdr3_nt: TGTGCCAGCAGCAGACCCGGGACAAAGGGAAACACCATATATTTT
cdr3_aa: CASSRPGTKGNTIYF
clone_size: .
d_call: .
v_call: TRBV6-6
j_call: TRBJ1-3

cdr3_nt: TGTGCCAGCAGCAAAGACAGGGGCGGCTACACCTTC
cdr3_aa: CASSKDRGGYTF
clone_size: .
d_call: TRBD1
v_call: TRBV27
j_call: TRBJ1-2

cdr3_nt: TGCGCCAGCAGGCAAACAGGGGGCGCGACGGATGGCTACACCTTC
cdr3_aa: CASRQTGGATDGYTF
clone_size: .
d_call: TRBD1
v_call: TRBV10-2
j_call: TRBJ1-2

cdr3_nt: TGTGCCAGCAGCTTAGCATTAGCGGGGGACACAGATACGCAGTATTTT
cdr3_aa: CASSLALAGDTDTQYF
clone_size: .
d_call: TRBD2
v_call: TRBV7-9
j_call: TRBJ2-3

cdr3_nt: TGTGCCAGCAGTGAATATTTAGGGACAGGGGGCACAGATACGCAGTATTTT
cdr3_aa: CASSEYLGTGGTDTQYF
clone_size: .
d_call: TRBD1
v_call: TRBV25-1
j_call: TRBJ2-3

cdr3_nt: TGTGCCAGCAGCAGGACAGGGTGGGAGCTGTTTTTT
cdr3_aa: CASSRTGWELFF
clone_size: few
d_call: TRBD1
v_call: TRBV7-9
j_call: TRBJ2-2

cdr3_nt: TGTGCCAGCAGCTTAGACAGCACGTGGGCTGGGGCCAACGTCCTGACTTTC
cdr3_aa: CASSLDSTWAGANVLTF
clone_size: .
d_call: .
v_call: TRBV7-2
j_call: TRBJ2-6

cdr3_nt: TGTGCCAGCAGTTCCGGGGATACAGATACGCAGTATTTT
cdr3_aa: CASSSGDTDTQYF
clone_size: .
d_call: .
v_call: TRBV2
j_call: TRBJ2-3

cdr3_nt: TGTGCCAGCAGCAAAGGGCCGTGGCAGACCTACGAGCAGTACTTC
cdr3_aa: CASSKGPWQTYEQYF
clone_size: .
d_call: .
v_call: TRBV21-1
j_call: TRBJ2-7